This is a list of T cell receptor beta chains from one sample in a study of blood T cell repertoires in COVID-19. The method was immunoSEQ multiplex PCR; TCRdb's version includes in-frame clones alone and lacks a portion of them. The sample consists of 71,000 or so clones, 70% to 90% of them appearing once. Material: peripheral blood. These receptors were collected from a man at least 80 years old in a cohort sampled during active COVID-19. CDR3s include the opening cysteine and the closing phenylalanine or tryptophan. A D gene is named only where the DNA matches it firmly. Some rows have no size entry. The others give once, few or many, or a class for an expanded clone.

j_call | clone_size | d_call | v_call | cdr3_aa | cdr3_nt
TRBJ1-1 | - | - | TRBV6-2/TRBV6-3 | CASSYEWNTEAFF | TGTGCCAGCAGTTACGAGTGGAACACTGAAGCTTTCTTT
TRBJ2-3 | - | TRBD2 | TRBV2 | CASSELPSGSSTDTQYF | TGTGCCAGCAGTGAACTGCCTAGCGGTTCTAGCACAGATACGCAGTATTTT
TRBJ2-2 | - | TRBD2 | TRBV6-6 | CASQLAGANTGELFF | TGTGCCAGCCAACTAGCGGGGGCGAACACCGGGGAGCTGTTTTTT
TRBJ1-4 | - | - | TRBV19 | CASSAGQVAGQNLFF | TGTGCCAGTAGTGCCGGACAAGTGGCCGGGCAAAATCTGTTTTTT
TRBJ1-4 | once | - | TRBV6-5 | CASTSPRDGEKLFF | TGTGCCAGCACCAGCCCCAGGGATGGTGAAAAACTGTTTTTT
TRBJ1-4 | - | TRBD1 | TRBV28 | CASSPGQATNEKLFF | TGTGCCAGCAGCCCAGGACAGGCAACTAATGAAAAACTGTTTTTT
TRBJ1-5 | - | - | TRBV5-5 | CASSLAPPGFSNQPQHF | TGTGCCAGCAGCTTGGCCCCCCCAGGTTTTAGCAATCAGCCCCAGCATTTT
TRBJ2-2 | - | - | TRBV5-5 | CASSLALGAGTGELFF | TGTGCCAGCAGCTTGGCCCTGGGGGCGGGCACCGGGGAGCTGTTTTTT
TRBJ1-3 | - | - | TRBV7-9 | CASSPGYSGNTIYF | TGTGCCAGCAGCCCAGGCTACTCTGGAAACACCATATATTTT
TRBJ2-5 | - | TRBD2 | TRBV5-1 | CASRSAGGQETQYF | TGCGCCAGCAGGAGCGCGGGGGGACAAGAGACCCAGTACTTC
TRBJ2-3 | - | TRBD2 | TRBV2 | CASSGTSGDTQYF | TGTGCCAGCAGTGGAACTAGCGGAGATACGCAGTATTTT
TRBJ2-7 | - | - | TRBV7-2 | CASSSGPALYEQYF | TGTGCCAGCAGCTCCGGTCCCGCCCTCTACGAGCAGTACTTC
TRBJ1-1 | - | - | TRBV24-1 | CATSQRGNTEAFF | TGTGCCACCAGTCAACGCGGGAACACTGAAGCTTTCTTT
TRBJ1-1 | - | TRBD1 | TRBV7-9 | CASSLAGTGDTEAFF | TGTGCCAGCAGCTTAGCGGGGACAGGGGACACTGAAGCTTTCTTT
TRBJ2-1 | - | - | TRBV7-2 | CASSWQTGPRGDEQFF | TGTGCCAGCAGCTGGCAGACAGGACCGCGTGGGGATGAGCAGTTCTTC
TRBJ1-6 | - | - | TRBV9 | CASNNRDESKSPLHF | TGTGCCAGCAACAACAGGGATGAGAGTAAGTCACCCCTCCACTTT
TRBJ2-7 | few | TRBD2 | TRBV2 | CASSEERGAYEQYF | TGTGCCAGCAGTGAGGAGCGGGGGGCCTACGAGCAGTACTTC
TRBJ1-1 | - | - | TRBV2 | CASSEGQGGTEAFF | TGTGCCAGCAGTGAAGGTCAGGGTGGGACTGAAGCTTTCTTT
TRBJ1-1 | - | - | TRBV7-2 | CASSLKSGTEAFF | TGTGCCAGCAGCTTAAAGAGTGGCACTGAAGCTTTCTTT
TRBJ1-3 | - | TRBD1 | TRBV9 | CASSVGGTGSSGNTIYF | TGTGCCAGCAGCGTAGGGGGGACAGGGAGCTCTGGAAACACCATATATTTT
TRBJ2-3 | - | - | TRBV6-2/TRBV6-3 | CASSYTAGPITDTQYF | TGTGCCAGCAGTTACACGGCGGGGCCCATCACAGATACGCAGTATTTT